Shown below are 11 T cell receptor beta chains from a single sample sequenced in a study of shared clonotypes between healthy human individuals. Sequenced by immunoSEQ multiplex PCR; TCRdb stores in-frame clones only, minus some. The sample yields about 1 million clones, 65% to 80% seen once. The sample taken for sequencing was memory CD4+ T cells sorted from blood. Subset denoted: CD45RA-negative fraction. The receptors here all came from a young man in good health.

This clone turned up a few times. The rearrangement uses TRBV7-9 and TRBJ2-5, with D uncertain. The CDR3 has 15 amino acids. The V end was cut by 1 base, the J end by 2 bases, with 11 bases between. From germline, CDR1 is SEHNR and CDR2 FQNEAQ (reference sequence). CDR3 in amino acids: CASSLGTLVQETQYF. The CDR3 DNA reads TGTGCCAGCAGCTTAGGGACGCTAGTACAAGAGACCCAGTACTTC.

The V and J genes are TRBV4-3 and TRBJ2-5; the match to TRBD1 covers 12 bases. Germline V gene sequence: CDR1 LGHNA, CDR2 YSLEER. The CDR3 has 16 amino acids. With V trimmed by 3 bases and J by 11 bases, 13 bases remained unmatched. Written as DNA, the CDR3 is TGCGCCAGCAGCCAGACCATCTCGGGACAGGGGGCGAAGCAGTACTTC. Protein sequence: CASSQTISGQGAKQYF.

The V and J genes are TRBV5-1 and TRBJ2-5; tentatively, D is TRBD1 or TRBD2 (7 bases each). Trimming took 0 bases from V and 3 from J, leaving 18 bases between them. CDR1 SGHRS and CDR2 YFSETQ come from the germline V gene. This CDR3 contains 17 residues. DNA of the CDR3: TGCGCCAGCAGCTTGGCTCCAGCAGGGGGGGTGAAAGAGACCCAGTACTTC. It specifies CASSLAPAGGVKETQYF.

The chain joins TRBV9 to TRBJ2-5; 9 bases match TRBD2. Germline V CDR1 and CDR2: SGDLS, YYNGEE. The CDR3 covers 15 residues. V gave up 0 bases and J gave up 4 bases; unmatched junction bases: 4. CDR3 in amino acids: CASSVDGAGGETQYF. The CDR3 region has the DNA TGTGCCAGCAGCGTAGATGGAGCGGGAGGAGAGACCCAGTACTTC. Looking up the rest from reference TRBV9 and TRBJ2-5 gives the full variable domain: DSGVTQTPKHLITATGQRVTLRCSPRSGDLSVYWYQQSLDQGLQFLIQYYNGEERAKGNILERFSAQQFPDLHSELNLSSLELGDSALYFCASSVDGAGGETQYFGPGTRLLVL.

V usage is TRBV7-9 and J usage is TRBJ2-5; 11 bases agree with TRBD2. V trimming: 7 bases; J trimming: 1 base; junction bases outside the gene matches: 5. The CDR3 runs 15 residues. Germline CDR1 and CDR2: SEHNR and FQNEAQ (reference sequence). CDR3 sequence reads: CASTIAGGGQETQYF. DNA for the CDR3: TGTGCCAGCACCATAGCGGGGGGGGGCCAAGAGACCCAGTACTTC.

The gene calls are TRBV19 and TRBJ1-2, with D tentatively TRBD1 (5 bases). Germline CDR1 reads LNHDA; CDR2 reads SQIVND (reference sequence). V lost 6 bases and J 1 base, leaving 12 bases between the germline ends. The length of the CDR3 is 14 residues. The CDR3 protein is CASSSLGGNYGYTF. The CDR3 nucleotides read TGTGCCAGTAGCTCCCTCGGGGGTAACTATGGCTACACCTTC.

The chain uses TRBV10-3 and TRBJ2-2, with a tentative D call TRBD1 (6 bases). This CDR3 is 14 amino acids long. V lost 9 bases, J lost 2 bases, and 13 bases lay in between. Per germline, CDR1 ENHRY and CDR2 SYGVKD. The CDR3 nucleotides are TGTGCCATTTCTGCCAGGGGCAACACCGGGGAGCTGTTTTTT. Translating gives CAISARGNTGELFF.

The genes are TRBV11-2 and TRBJ1-2; the D gene is possibly TRBD1 (6 bases). Germline CDR1 and CDR2: SGHAT and FQNNGV. V lost 5 bases to trimming and J lost 4 bases, with 11 bases between them. This CDR3 is 13 amino acids long. CDR3: CASSQGTFYGYTF. CDR3 coding DNA: TGTGCCAGCAGCCAAGGGACATTCTATGGCTACACCTTC.

This clone has a count of ten or more. The J gene is TRBJ2-1, the V gene TRBV5-4, with 12 bases matching TRBD2. V lost 4 bases and J lost 6; bases outside the gene matches: 8. The CDR3 loop spans 16 amino acids. Germline loops: CDR1 SGHNT, CDR2 YYREEE (reference sequence). In DNA, the CDR3 is TGTGCCAGCAGCGCCATGACTAGCGGGAGAGTCAATGAGCAGTTCTTC. Amino acids: CASSAMTSGRVNEQFF. Combining the CDR3 with reference TRBV5-4 and TRBJ2-1 gives the whole variable domain ETGVTQSPTHLIKTRGQQVTLRCSSQSGHNTVSWYQQALGQGPQFIFQYYREEENGRGNFPPRFSGLQFPNYSSELNVNALELDDSALYLCASSAMTSGRVNEQFFGPGTRLTVL.

The chain employs TRBV6-1 and TRBJ1-1; 7 bases align to TRBD1. This CDR3 contains 14 residues. Unmatched junction bases numbered 8, after V lost 3 bases and J lost 7 bases. The germline V gene has CDR1 MNHNS and CDR2 SASEGT. CDR3 amino acids: CASSEGGTVVEAFF. In nucleotides, the CDR3 is TGTGCCAGCAGTGAGGGCGGGACAGTGGTTGAAGCTTTCTTT.

The chain links TRBV18 to TRBJ1-3; unclear D gene. Per germline, CDR1 KGHSH and CDR2 LQKENI. The CDR3 length is 12 residues. V was cut by 6 bases and J by 0 bases, with 3 bases left in between. CDR3 residues: CASSVSGNTIYF. The CDR3 region has the DNA TGTGCCAGCTCGGTCTCTGGAAACACCATATATTTT.